These 18 T cell receptor beta chains came from one sample sequenced in a study of spatial heterogeneity in lung cancer. Study conclusions and caveats: Within tumors, counts of expanded alpha and beta TCRs tracked tumor mutation counts.

What these receptors recognize is not known. TCRdb reprocessed the 5' RACE reads via MiXCR and lists one record per CDR3 protein. The table includes about 25,000 distinct CDR3 sequences, roughly 8.3% detected once. The time point is: sample taken at primary tumor resection. Sequencing used lung tumor tissue, obtained at surgery. These receptors were obtained from a male donor with early-stage non-small cell lung cancer.

The genes are TRBV10-3 and TRBJ2-7; TRBD1 matches at 11 bases. This CDR3 is 16 amino acids long. J lost 0 bases, V lost 6 bases, and 7 bases had no gene match. The V gene's germline CDR1 is ENHRY and CDR2 SYGVKD. The CDR3 protein is CAIRGTGGNLSYEQYF. The CDR3 nucleotides read TGTGCCATCAGGGGGACAGGGGGGAACCTCTCCTACGAGCAGTACTTC.

By proportion, this clonotype is medium-sized. V is TRBV5-1 and J is TRBJ2-5, with TRBD2 matching 9 bases. V was clipped by 3 bases and J by 4 bases; unmatched bases: 7. The CDR3 is 15 amino acids. CDR1 is SGHRS, CDR2 YFSETQ, per germline. CDR3 DNA sequence: TGCGCCAGCAGCTCCCAACCAGCGGGGGGAGAGACCCAGTACTTC. It specifies CASSSQPAGGETQYF.

This clonotype counts as medium-sized (0.01 to 0.1%). The chain is built from TRBV20-1 and TRBJ2-7; 7 bases map to TRBD2. The length of the CDR3 is 11 residues. Per germline, CDR1 DFQATT and CDR2 SNEGSKA (reference sequence). The V gene end was trimmed by 0 bases and the J gene end by 8 bases; junction bases not matched to a gene: 1. CDR3 sequence: CSARDGRKQYF. CDR3 DNA: TGCAGTGCTAGAGACGGGAGGAAGCAGTACTTC.

The sample holds a few counts of this clonotype. This chain joins TRBV23-1 and TRBJ2-1; 7 nucleotides agree with TRBD1. TRBV23-1 is annotated as an ORF whose role is uncertain. V shed 3 bases and J 8 bases; nucleotides not matched to a gene: 10. This CDR3 region has 15 residues. CDR3 coding DNA: TGCGCCAGCAGTCATACAGGGGAACTAACCGATGAGCAGTTCTTC. This encodes CASSHTGELTDEQFF.

In the case of this clonotype: The junction and the germline gene differ at one end; a read error may be behind it. The chain has TRBV7-9 and TRBJ1-1, with D unclear. Looked up from germline, CDR1 is SEHNR and CDR2 is FQNEAQ (reference sequence). The CDR3 is 13 amino acids. For the CDR3, the DNA is TGTGCCAGCAGCCCTCGGCGACAACCTGAATCTTTCTTT. It specifies CASSPRRQPESFF.

There are many counts of this clonotype. The V gene is TRBV18, the J gene TRBJ2-1, with TRBD2 matching over 8 bases. CDR1 and CDR2 from the germline V gene are KGHSH and LQKENI. There are 18 residues in the CDR3. Losses at the gene ends were 3 bases for V and 3 bases for J; bases not matched to a gene: 13. CDR3 bases: TGTGCCAGCTCACCGGGGCTTGATGTGCGGGAGGTCTACAATGAGCAGTTCTTC. The encoded protein is CASSPGLDVREVYNEQFF.

By frequency in the sample, this clonotype is medium-sized (0.01 to 0.1%). The chain employs TRBV7-9 and TRBJ1-3, with D tentatively TRBD1 (5 bases). The CDR3 has 13 amino acids. CDR1 and CDR2 from the germline V gene are SEHNR and FQNEAQ (reference sequence). The V end was cut by 4 bases, the J end by 5 bases, with 9 bases between. The DNA of the CDR3 is TGTGCCAGCAGCTCGACAGTTAGAAACACCATATATTTT. Translated: CASSSTVRNTIYF. Using reference TRBV7-9 and TRBJ1-3 for the parts outside the CDR3, the full variable domain is DTGVSQNPRHKITKRGQNVTFRCDPISEHNRLYWYRQTLGQGPEFLTYFQNEAQLEKSRLLSDRFSAERPKGSFSTLEIQRTEQGDSAMYLCASSSTVRNTIYFGEGSWLTVV.

J is TRBJ2-7 and V is TRBV7-9; D uncertain. Looked up from germline, CDR1 is SEHNR and CDR2 is FQNEAQ (reference sequence). This CDR3 is built from 15 residues. The V gene lost 5 bases and the J gene lost 1 base, with 15 bases spanning the gap. CDR3 protein: CASSTRDALSYEQYF. The CDR3, as DNA: TGTGCCAGCAGCACCCGCGACGCCCTTTCCTACGAGCAGTACTTC.

This clonotype was detected ten times or more. The chain joins TRBV20-1 to TRBJ1-3; D not certain. CDR1 is DFQATT, CDR2 SNEGSKA, per germline (reference sequence). Trimming took 2 bases from V and 4 from J, leaving 15 bases between them. The CDR3 runs to 15 residues. CDR3 DNA: TGCAGTGCTAGATTGGAGGGTAACGCCGGAAACACCATATATTTT. The encoded protein is CSARLEGNAGNTIYF.

This clonotype was observed a handful of times. The chain employs TRBV6-6 and TRBJ2-2; TRBD1 might be the D (8 bases). Germline loops: CDR1 MNHNY, CDR2 SVGAGI (reference sequence). The V gene lost 6 bases and the J gene lost 4 bases, with 15 bases spanning the gap. This CDR3 comprises 15 residues. CDR3 protein: CASRAQGEGTGELFF. CDR3 DNA: TGTGCCAGCAGAGCACAGGGGGAGGGCACCGGGGAGCTGTTTTTT.

This clonotype was seen only a few times. The rearrangement links TRBV14 to TRBJ2-2; the match to TRBD2 covers 13 bases. The CDR3 is made up of 17 amino acids. J gave up 3 bases and V 4 bases, and 5 bases lay outside the gene matches. Germline V gene data show CDR1 as SGHDN and CDR2 as FVKESK. The CDR3 DNA follows: TGTGCCAGCAGCCTACTAGCGGGAGGGCCCCACACCGGGGAGCTGTTTTTT. This sequence encodes CASSLLAGGPHTGELFF.

The chain has TRBV4-3 and TRBJ1-2; 8 bases line up with TRBD1. Germline CDR1 LGHNA, CDR2 YSLEER. After removal of 1 base from V and 7 bases from J, the junction contained 8 bases not matched to a gene. This CDR3 has 15 residues. CDR3 sequence: CASSQGVRGPGGYTF. CDR3 nucleotides: TGCGCCAGCAGCCAAGGTGTCAGGGGGCCTGGTGGCTACACCTTC.

This clonotype was found a few times. The chain couples TRBV30 to TRBJ2-5, with unresolved D. This CDR3 region has 12 residues. Germline CDR1 and CDR2: GTSNPN and SVGIG (reference sequence). V lost 1 base, J lost 0 bases, and 3 bases lay in between. CDR3 sequence reads: CAWSEYQETQYF. CDR3 DNA sequence: TGTGCCTGGAGTGAGTACCAAGAGACCCAGTACTTC.

The V and J genes are TRBV5-1 and TRBJ2-7; TRBD1 agrees at 9 bases. CDR3 length: 14 amino acids. Germline loops: CDR1 SGHRS, CDR2 YFSETQ. Germline trimming cut 4 bases from V and 2 bases from J; bases unmatched to any gene: 4. CDR3 sequence (DNA): TGCGCCAGCAGCCCGGACAGGGGAGCCTACGAGCAGTACTTC. It is translated as CASSPDRGAYEQYF.

This clonotype was picked up a small number of times. This chain joins TRBV7-2 and TRBJ2-7, with D maybe TRBD2 (5 bases). This CDR3 is built from 16 residues. Deletions cut 5 bases from V and 6 bases from J, with 23 bases between. Germline V CDR1 and CDR2: SGHTA, FQGNSA. CDR3 sequence (DNA): TGTGCCAGCAGCCCCCCCCGGGCGGGTACTCTGGGCGAGCAGTACTTC. Translating it yields CASSPPRAGTLGEQYF.

This clonotype was observed a handful of times. The chain recombines TRBV5-1 with TRBJ2-5, with TRBD2 matching 12 bases. Germline V gene data show CDR1 as SGHRS and CDR2 as YFSETQ. Trimming took 3 bases from V and 4 from J; bases not matched to a gene: 4. The CDR3 runs to 15 residues. CDR3 sequence reads: CASSWTSGVGETQYF. In DNA, the CDR3 is TGCGCCAGCAGCTGGACTAGCGGGGTAGGAGAGACCCAGTACTTC.

Ten or more counts support this clonotype. The chain joins TRBV20-1 to TRBJ1-1; TRBD1 aligns across 7 bases. The V and J ends lost 3 bases and 3 bases, in that order; junction bases with no gene match: 10. The CDR3 runs to 15 residues. Germline V CDR1 and CDR2: DFQATT, SNEGSKA (reference sequence). The CDR3 DNA follows: TGCAGTGCTAGGCCGGGCAGGGGGGGGCACACTGAAGCTTTCTTT. It specifies CSARPGRGGHTEAFF.

This clonotype was recorded a few times. J is TRBJ2-5 and V is TRBV20-1, with TRBD1 matching 11 bases. V shed 6 bases, J shed 5 bases, and the junction held 8 bases outside the gene matches. Germline V gene data show CDR1 as DFQATT and CDR2 as SNEGSKA (reference sequence). This CDR3 contains 14 residues. CDR3 protein: CSAPQGDRGETQYF. The CDR3 nucleotides are TGCAGTGCCCCTCAGGGGGACAGGGGGGAGACCCAGTACTTC.